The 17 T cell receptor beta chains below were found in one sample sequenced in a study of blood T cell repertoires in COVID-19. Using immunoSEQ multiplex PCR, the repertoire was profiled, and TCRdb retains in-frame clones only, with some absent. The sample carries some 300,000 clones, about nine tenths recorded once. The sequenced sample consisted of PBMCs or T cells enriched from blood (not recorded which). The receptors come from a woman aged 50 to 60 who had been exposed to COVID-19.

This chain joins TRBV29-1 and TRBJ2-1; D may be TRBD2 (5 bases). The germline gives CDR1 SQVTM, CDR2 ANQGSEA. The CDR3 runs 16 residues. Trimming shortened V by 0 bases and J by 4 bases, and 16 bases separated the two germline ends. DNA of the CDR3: TGCAGCGTTGAAGATCCTCTTCTCGGGATTTACAATGAGCAGTTCTTC. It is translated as CSVEDPLLGIYNEQFF.

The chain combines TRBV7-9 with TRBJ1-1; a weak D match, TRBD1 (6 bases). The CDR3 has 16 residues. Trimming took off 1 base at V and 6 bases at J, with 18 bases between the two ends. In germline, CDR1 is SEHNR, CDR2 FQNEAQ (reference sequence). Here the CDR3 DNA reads TGTGCCAGCAGCTTAGTTTCGAGGATGGGGGCGTCTGAAGCTTTCTTT. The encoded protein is CASSLVSRMGASEAFF.

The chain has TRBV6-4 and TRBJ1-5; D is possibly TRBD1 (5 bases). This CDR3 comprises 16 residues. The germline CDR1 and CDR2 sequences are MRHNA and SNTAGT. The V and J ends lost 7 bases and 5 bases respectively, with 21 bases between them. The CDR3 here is CASNPPGGTRDQPQHF. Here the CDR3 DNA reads TGTGCCAGCAACCCTCCGGGGGGGACGCGAGATCAGCCCCAGCATTTT.

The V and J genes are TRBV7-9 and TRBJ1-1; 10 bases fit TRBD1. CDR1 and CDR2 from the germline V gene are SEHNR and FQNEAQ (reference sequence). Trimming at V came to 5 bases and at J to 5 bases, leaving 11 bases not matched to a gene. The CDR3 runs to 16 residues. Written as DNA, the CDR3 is TGTGCCAGCAGCCACGATCAGGGACAGGGGAGGACTGAAGCTTTCTTT. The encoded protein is CASSHDQGQGRTEAFF.

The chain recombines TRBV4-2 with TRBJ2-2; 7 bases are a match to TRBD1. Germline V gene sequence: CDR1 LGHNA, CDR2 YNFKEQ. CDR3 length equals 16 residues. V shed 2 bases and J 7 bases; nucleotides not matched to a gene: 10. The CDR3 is CASSQRTGSDYGELFF. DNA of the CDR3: TGTGCCAGCAGCCAACGGACAGGTTCTGACTACGGGGAGCTGTTTTTT.

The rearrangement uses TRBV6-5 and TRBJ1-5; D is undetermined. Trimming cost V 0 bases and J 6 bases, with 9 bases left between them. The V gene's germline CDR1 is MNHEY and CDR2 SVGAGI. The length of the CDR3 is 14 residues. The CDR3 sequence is CASSYSGGSQPQHF. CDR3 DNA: TGTGCCAGCAGTTACTCGGGAGGGTCTCAGCCCCAGCATTTT.

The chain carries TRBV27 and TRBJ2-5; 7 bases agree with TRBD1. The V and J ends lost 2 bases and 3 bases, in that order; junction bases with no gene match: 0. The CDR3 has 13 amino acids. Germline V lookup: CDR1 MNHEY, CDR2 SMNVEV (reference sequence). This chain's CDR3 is CASSLTGEETQYF. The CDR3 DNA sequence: TGTGCCAGCAGTTTAACAGGGGAAGAGACCCAGTACTTC.

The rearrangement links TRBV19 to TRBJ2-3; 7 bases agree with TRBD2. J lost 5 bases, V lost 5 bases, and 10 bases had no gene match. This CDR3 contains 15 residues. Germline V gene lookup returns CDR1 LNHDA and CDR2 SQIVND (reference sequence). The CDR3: CASSGGGGGEDTQYF. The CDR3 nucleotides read TGTGCCAGTAGTGGCGGCGGGGGTGGCGAAGATACGCAGTATTTT.

The CDR3 loop is CASSIDLQQAGELFF. Here the CDR3 DNA reads TGTGCCAGTAGTATAGATCTACAGCAAGCTGGGGAGCTGTTTTTT. V gene TRBV19 combines with J gene TRBJ2-2, with D hard to call. Germline loops: CDR1 LNHDA, CDR2 SQIVND (reference sequence). CDR3 length: 15 residues. V shed 0 bases and J shed 8 bases, with 13 bases lying between them.

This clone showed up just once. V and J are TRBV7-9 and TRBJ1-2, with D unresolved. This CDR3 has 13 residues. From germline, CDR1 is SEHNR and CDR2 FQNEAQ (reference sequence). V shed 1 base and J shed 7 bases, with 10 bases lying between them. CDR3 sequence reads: CASSLGVESGYTF. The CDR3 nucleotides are TGTGCCAGCAGCTTAGGCGTTGAAAGTGGCTACACCTTC.

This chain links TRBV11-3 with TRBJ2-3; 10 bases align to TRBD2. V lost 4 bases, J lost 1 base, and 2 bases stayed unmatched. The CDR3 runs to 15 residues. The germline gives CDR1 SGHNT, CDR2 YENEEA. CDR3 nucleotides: TGTGCCAGCAGCTCAGGACTAGCGGGCACAGATACGCAGTATTTT. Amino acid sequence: CASSSGLAGTDTQYF.

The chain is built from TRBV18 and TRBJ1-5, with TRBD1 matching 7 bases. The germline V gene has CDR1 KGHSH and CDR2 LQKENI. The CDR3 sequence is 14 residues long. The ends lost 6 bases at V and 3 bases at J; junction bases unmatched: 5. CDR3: CASSLGTDNQPQHF. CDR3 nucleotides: TGTGCCAGCTCCCTTGGGACAGACAATCAGCCCCAGCATTTT.

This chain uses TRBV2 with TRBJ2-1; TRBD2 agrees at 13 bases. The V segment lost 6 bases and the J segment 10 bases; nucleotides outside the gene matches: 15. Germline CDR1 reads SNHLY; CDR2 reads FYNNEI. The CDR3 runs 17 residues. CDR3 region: CASRDALKAGLAGEQFF. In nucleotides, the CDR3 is TGTGCCAGCAGGGACGCGTTGAAGGCGGGACTAGCGGGGGAGCAGTTCTTC.

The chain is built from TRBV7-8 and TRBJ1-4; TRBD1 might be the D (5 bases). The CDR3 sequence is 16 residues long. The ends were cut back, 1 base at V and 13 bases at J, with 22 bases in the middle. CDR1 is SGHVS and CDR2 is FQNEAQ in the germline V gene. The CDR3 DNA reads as TGTGCCAGCAGCTTAGGGTTGGGGGGATTTCGAGAGGTACTGTTTTTT. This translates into CASSLGLGGFREVLFF.

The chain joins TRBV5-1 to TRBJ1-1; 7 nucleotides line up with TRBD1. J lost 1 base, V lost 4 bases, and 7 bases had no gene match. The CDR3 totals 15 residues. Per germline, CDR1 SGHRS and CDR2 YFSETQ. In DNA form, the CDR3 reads TGCGCCAGCAGCGATACCGGGACAGCGAACACTGAAGCTTTCTTT. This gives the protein CASSDTGTANTEAFF.

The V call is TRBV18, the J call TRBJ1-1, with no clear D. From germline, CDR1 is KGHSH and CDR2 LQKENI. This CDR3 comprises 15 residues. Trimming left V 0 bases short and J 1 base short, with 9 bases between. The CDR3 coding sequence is TGTGCCAGCTCACCACCGAGCATTCCGAACACTGAAGCTTTCTTT. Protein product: CASSPPSIPNTEAFF.

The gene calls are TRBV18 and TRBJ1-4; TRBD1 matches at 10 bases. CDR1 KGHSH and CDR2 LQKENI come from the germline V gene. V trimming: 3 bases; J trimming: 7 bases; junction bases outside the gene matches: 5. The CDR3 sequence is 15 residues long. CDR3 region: CASSPATGGGEKLFF. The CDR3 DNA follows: TGTGCCAGCTCACCTGCGACAGGGGGCGGTGAAAAACTGTTTTTT.